One T cell receptor (beta chain) is described in this entry. The antigen is not known. The data are from a study of T cells in Graves' hyperthyroidism and ophthalmopathy. Findings and caveats of the study: Most clonotypes expanded in the thyroid (above 0.001) were also present in blood. From stable hyperthyroidism, ophthalmopathy was set apart by a 13 V-J model.

Regions amplified from RNA transcripts were the TCR beta CDR3 regions. HTBI primers drove first-round RT-PCR of the TCR CDR3. TCRdb processed the multiplex PCR reads anew with MiXCR; each CDR3 protein has one entry. The sample has some 800,000 distinct CDR3 sequences, 38% seen once. Per germline, CDR1 SGHAT and CDR2 FQNNGV. The CDR3 is 16 residues long. Sequenced material: blood. The gene calls are TRBV11-2 and TRBJ2-7; 12 positions agree with TRBD2. The DNA end is more similar to TRBJ2-5, so the J call may be wrong. The origin of this receptor is a man aged 18 to 29 with Graves' hyperthyroidism. The CDR3 spells CASSPRTSGVEETQYF. DNA for the CDR3: TGTGCCAGCAGCCCTAGGACTAGCGGGGTGGAAGAGACCCAGTACTTC.